This T cell receptor beta chain was recovered during a study of T cells in Graves' hyperthyroidism and ophthalmopathy. This clonotype was observed a handful of times. The CDR3 spans 17 residues. V was clipped by 1 base and J by 6 bases, with 19 bases between them. Amplified TCR beta CDR3 regions came from RNA transcripts. TCR CDR3 underwent first-round RT-PCR with the HTBI primer set. TCRdb reprocessed the multiplex PCR reads via MiXCR and lists one record per CDR3 protein. The sample lists hundreds of thousands of distinct CDR3 sequences; about 14% were seen once. This rearrangement joins TRBV12-3 or TRBV12-4 to TRBJ2-1; TRBD1 or TRBD2 may be the D gene (5 bases each). The sequencing input was blood. The receptor was derived from a woman aged 18-30 years with Graves' hyperthyroidism. CDR3 DNA sequence: TGTGCCAGCAGTTTAGTATCCGGGACCATAAGTGGCAATGAGCAGTTCTTC. The encoded protein is CASSLVSGTISGNEQFF.